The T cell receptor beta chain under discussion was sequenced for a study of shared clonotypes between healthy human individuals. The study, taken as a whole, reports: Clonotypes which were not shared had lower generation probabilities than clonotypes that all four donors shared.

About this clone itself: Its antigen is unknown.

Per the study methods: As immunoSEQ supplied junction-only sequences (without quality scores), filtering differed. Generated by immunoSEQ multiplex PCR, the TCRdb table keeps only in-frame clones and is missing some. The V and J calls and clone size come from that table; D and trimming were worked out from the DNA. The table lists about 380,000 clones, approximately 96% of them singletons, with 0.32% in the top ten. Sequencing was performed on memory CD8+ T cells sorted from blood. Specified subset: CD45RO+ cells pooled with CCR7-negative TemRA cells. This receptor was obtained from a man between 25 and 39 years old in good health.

As DNA, the CDR3 is TGTGCCAGCAAGCAGGCATACAATCAGCCCCAGCATTTT. Its protein is CASKQAYNQPQHF. This chain joins TRBV6-5 and TRBJ1-5; D not resolved. The CDR3 totals 13 residues. Trimming shortened V by 7 bases and J by 3 bases, and 10 bases separated the two germline ends. Germline V gives CDR1 MNHEY, CDR2 SVGAGI.